Listed below are T cell receptor beta chains from one sample, sequenced in a study of OX40 agonist ivuxolimab in advanced cancers. Using immunoSEQ multiplex PCR, the repertoire was profiled, and TCRdb retains in-frame clones only, with some absent. The repertoire consists of roughly 28,000 clones, with about 80% occurring once and the leading ten covering roughly an eighth. The input for sequencing was CD4+ or CD8+ T cells sorted from blood, taken in a trial of the OX40 agonist ivuxolimab. These receptors were taken from an adult with an advanced solid tumor such as melanoma, head and neck, liver or kidney cancer. Both conserved end residues are part of each CDR3. D genes are given only for firm matches. Size values are once, few and many counts, or a class for expanded clones, and some rows have none.

j_call clone_size v_call d_call cdr3_aa cdr3_nt
TRBJ1-1 NA TRBV10-2 NA CASRSVNTEAFF TGCGCCAGCAGATCAGTTAACACTGAAGCTTTCTTT
TRBJ1-1 NA TRBV11-2 TRBD1 CASSLTTGTEAFF TGTGCCAGCAGCTTAACGACAGGGACTGAAGCTTTCTTT
TRBJ2-2 NA TRBV27 NA CASSPPGMGTGELFF TGTGCCAGCAGTCCCCCGGGAATGGGCACCGGGGAGCTGTTTTTT
TRBJ1-2 NA TRBV6-5 NA CASSYSDGSYGYTF TGTGCCAGCAGTTACTCGGACGGGAGCTATGGCTACACCTTC
TRBJ1-1 NA TRBV10-2 TRBD1 CASSETGGTEAFF TGCGCCAGCAGTGAGACAGGGGGCACTGAAGCTTTCTTT
TRBJ2-3 once TRBV7-3 NA CASSLTGDTQYF TGTGCCAGCAGCTTGACGGGGGATACGCAGTATTTT
TRBJ1-1 NA TRBV7-8 TRBD1 CASSLRDRGLNTEAFF TGTGCCAGCAGCTTACGGGACAGGGGGCTGAACACTGAAGCTTTCTTT
TRBJ2-7 NA TRBV27 NA CASSEHTGLLYEQYF TGTGCCAGCAGTGAGCACACCGGTCTTCTTTACGAGCAGTACTTC
TRBJ1-6 NA TRBV11-2 TRBD1 CASRGQGVVRNSPLHF TGTGCCAGCAGGGGACAGGGGGTAGTAAGGAATTCACCCCTCCACTTT
TRBJ1-1 NA TRBV9 NA CASSAYRNENTEAFF TGTGCCAGCAGCGCGTACAGGAACGAGAACACTGAAGCTTTCTTT
TRBJ1-1 once TRBV12-5 NA CASGLGPYTEAFF TGTGCTAGTGGTTTGGGTCCCTACACTGAAGCTTTCTTT
TRBJ2-3 NA TRBV13 NA CASSGSRVDTQYF TGTGCCAGCAGCGGGTCGAGGGTAGATACGCAGTATTTT
TRBJ1-2 NA TRBV7-2 NA CASSLWSREMGGYTF TGTGCCAGCAGCTTATGGTCCCGAGAGATGGGTGGCTACACCTTC
TRBJ1-6 NA TRBV13 NA CASSSMGGEGISPLHF TGTGCCAGCAGCTCCATGGGGGGGGAGGGAATTTCACCCCTCCACTTT
TRBJ2-7 once TRBV6-9 NA CASSPGTGRYEQYF TGTGCCAGCAGTCCCGGGACGGGTCGGTACGAGCAGTACTTC
TRBJ2-3 once TRBV11-1 TRBD2 CASSLERGADTQYF TGTGCCAGCAGCTTAGAGCGGGGGGCGGATACGCAGTATTTT
TRBJ1-1 NA TRBV11-2 NA CASSLAGNTEAFF TGTGCCAGCAGCTTAGCAGGGAACACTGAAGCTTTCTTT
TRBJ2-2 NA TRBV7-9 NA CASSLGGINTGELFF TGTGCCAGCAGCTTAGGAGGGATCAACACCGGGGAGCTGTTTTTT
TRBJ2-7 NA TRBV19 NA CASKGTAIGEQYF TGTGCCAGTAAAGGGACGGCGATTGGGGAGCAGTACTTC
TRBJ1-2 NA TRBV7-9 TRBD1 CASSLARGQGAKGYTF TGTGCCAGCAGCTTAGCGCGAGGACAGGGGGCGAAAGGCTACACCTTC
TRBJ2-5 once TRBV6-5 NA CASSYSIGGETQYF TGTGCCAGCAGTTACTCGATTGGCGGAGAGACCCAGTACTTC
TRBJ2-3 NA TRBV5-6 TRBD2 CASSLIAGDSTDTQYF TGTGCCAGCAGCTTGATAGCGGGGGATAGCACAGATACGCAGTATTTT
TRBJ2-3 NA TRBV7-2 TRBD2 CASRQTSGGVTDTQYF TGTGCCAGCAGGCAAACTAGCGGGGGGGTTACAGATACGCAGTATTTT
TRBJ2-1 NA TRBV7-9 NA CASSLTQQFF TGTGCCAGCAGCTTGACTCAGCAGTTCTTC